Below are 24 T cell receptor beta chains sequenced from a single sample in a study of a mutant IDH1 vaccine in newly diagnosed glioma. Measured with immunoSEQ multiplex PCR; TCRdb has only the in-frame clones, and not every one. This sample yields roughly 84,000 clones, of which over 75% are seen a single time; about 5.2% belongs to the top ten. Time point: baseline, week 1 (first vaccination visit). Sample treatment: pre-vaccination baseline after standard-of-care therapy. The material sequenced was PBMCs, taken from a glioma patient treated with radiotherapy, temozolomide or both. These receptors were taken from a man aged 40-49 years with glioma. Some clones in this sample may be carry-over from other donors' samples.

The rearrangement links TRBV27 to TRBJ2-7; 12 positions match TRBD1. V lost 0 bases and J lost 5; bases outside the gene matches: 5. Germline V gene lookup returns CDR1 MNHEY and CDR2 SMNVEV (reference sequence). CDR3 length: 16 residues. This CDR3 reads CASSLSMGQGANEQYF. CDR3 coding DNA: TGTGCCAGCAGTTTATCGATGGGACAGGGGGCAAACGAGCAGTACTTC.

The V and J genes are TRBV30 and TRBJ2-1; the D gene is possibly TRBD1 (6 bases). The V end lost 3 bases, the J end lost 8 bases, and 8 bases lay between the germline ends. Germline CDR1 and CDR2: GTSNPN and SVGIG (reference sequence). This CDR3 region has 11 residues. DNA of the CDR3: TGTGCCTGGAGCCACAGGGATGAGCAGTTCTTC. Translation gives CAWSHRDEQFF. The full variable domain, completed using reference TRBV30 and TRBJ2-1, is SQTIHQWPATLVQPVGSPLSLECTVEGTSNPNLYWYRQAAGRGLQLLFYSVGIGQISSEVPQNLSASRPQDRQFILSSKKLLLSDSGFYLCAWSHRDEQFFGPGTRLTVL.

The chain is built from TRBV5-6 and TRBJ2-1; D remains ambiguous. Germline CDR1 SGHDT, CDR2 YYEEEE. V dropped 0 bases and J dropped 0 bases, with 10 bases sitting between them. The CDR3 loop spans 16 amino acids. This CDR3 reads CASSLVKSFSYNEQFF. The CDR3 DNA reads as TGTGCCAGCAGCTTGGTAAAGTCGTTCTCCTACAATGAGCAGTTCTTC. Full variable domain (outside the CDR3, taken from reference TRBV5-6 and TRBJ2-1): DAGVTQSPTHLIKTRGQQVTLRCSPKSGHDTVSWYQQALGQGPQFIFQYYEEEERQRGNFPDRFSGHQFPNYSSELNVNALLLGDSALYLCASSLVKSFSYNEQFFGPGTRLTVL.

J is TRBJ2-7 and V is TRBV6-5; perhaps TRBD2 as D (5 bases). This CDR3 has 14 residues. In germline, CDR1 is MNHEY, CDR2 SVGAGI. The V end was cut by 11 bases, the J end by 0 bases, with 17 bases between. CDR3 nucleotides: TGTGCCGCCTACCCTCGTGGGAGCTCCTACGAGCAGTACTTC. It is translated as CAAYPRGSSYEQYF.

The CDR3 loop reads CASSLQGAGDSPLHF. The CDR3 DNA follows: TGTGCCAGCAGCTTGCAGGGGGCTGGTGATTCACCCCTCCACTTT. V is TRBV5-4 and J is TRBJ1-6; TRBD1 aligns across 8 bases. V was clipped by 1 base and J by 8 bases; unmatched bases: 5. This CDR3 region has 15 residues. CDR1 is SGHNT and CDR2 is YYREEE in the germline V gene (reference sequence).

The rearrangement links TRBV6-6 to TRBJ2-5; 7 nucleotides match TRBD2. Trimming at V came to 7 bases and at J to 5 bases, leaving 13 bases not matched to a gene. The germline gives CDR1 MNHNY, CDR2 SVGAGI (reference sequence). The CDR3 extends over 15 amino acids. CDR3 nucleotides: TGTGCCAGCAACTCTCGCGGGGGAACAGGCGAGACCCAGTACTTC. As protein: CASNSRGGTGETQYF.

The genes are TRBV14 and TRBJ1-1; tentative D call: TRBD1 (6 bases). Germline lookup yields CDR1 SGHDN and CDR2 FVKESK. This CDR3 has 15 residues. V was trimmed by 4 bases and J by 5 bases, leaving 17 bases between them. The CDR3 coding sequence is TGTGCCAGCAGCCGCTTACAGGGCGCCGTGACTGAAGCTTTCTTT. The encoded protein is CASSRLQGAVTEAFF.

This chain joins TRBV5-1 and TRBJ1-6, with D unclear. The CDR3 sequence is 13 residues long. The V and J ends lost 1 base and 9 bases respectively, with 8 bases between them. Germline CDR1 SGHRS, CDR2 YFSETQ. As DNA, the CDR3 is TGCGCCAGCAGCTTGACAGACGGTTCACCCCTCCACTTT. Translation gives CASSLTDGSPLHF. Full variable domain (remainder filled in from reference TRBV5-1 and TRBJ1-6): KAGVTQTPRYLIKTRGQQVTLSCSPISGHRSVSWYQQTPGQGLQFLFEYFSETQRNKGNFPGRFSGRQFSNSRSEMNVSTLELGDSALYLCASSLTDGSPLHFGNGTRLTVT.

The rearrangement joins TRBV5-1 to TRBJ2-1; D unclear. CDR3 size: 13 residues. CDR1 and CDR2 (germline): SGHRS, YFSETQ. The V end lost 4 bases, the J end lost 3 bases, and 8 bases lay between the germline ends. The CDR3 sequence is CASSTDGYNEQFF. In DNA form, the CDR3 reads TGCGCCAGCAGCACGGACGGCTACAATGAGCAGTTCTTC.

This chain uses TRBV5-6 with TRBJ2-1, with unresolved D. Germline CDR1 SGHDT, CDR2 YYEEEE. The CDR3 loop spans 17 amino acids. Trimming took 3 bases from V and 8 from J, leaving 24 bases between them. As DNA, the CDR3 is TGTGCCAGCAGCTCTTGGGCCAGGATCTACGCACACGATGAGCAGTTCTTC. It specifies CASSSWARIYAHDEQFF.

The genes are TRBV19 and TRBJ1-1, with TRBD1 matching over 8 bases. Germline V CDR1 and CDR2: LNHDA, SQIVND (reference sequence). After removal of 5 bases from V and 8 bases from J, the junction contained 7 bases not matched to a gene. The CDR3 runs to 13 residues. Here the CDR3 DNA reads TGTGCCAGTAGTCTGGGACAGGCCGAGGAAGCTTTCTTT. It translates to CASSLGQAEEAFF.

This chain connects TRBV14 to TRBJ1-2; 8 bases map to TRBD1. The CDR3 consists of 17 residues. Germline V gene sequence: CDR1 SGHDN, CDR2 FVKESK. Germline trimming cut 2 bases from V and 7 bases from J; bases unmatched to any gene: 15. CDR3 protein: CASSQTRGQGSSFGYTF. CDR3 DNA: TGTGCCAGCAGCCAAACCCGAGGACAGGGATCTTCCTTTGGCTACACCTTC.

The CDR3 DNA sequence: TGTGCCTGGAGCTTAGGGATGGTAGATACGCAGTATTTT. Its protein is CAWSLGMVDTQYF. The J gene is TRBJ2-3, the V gene TRBV30; D is unclear. CDR3 size: 13 residues. The V end was cut by 3 bases, the J end by 5 bases, with 12 bases between. CDR1 is GTSNPN, CDR2 SVGIG, per germline (reference sequence).

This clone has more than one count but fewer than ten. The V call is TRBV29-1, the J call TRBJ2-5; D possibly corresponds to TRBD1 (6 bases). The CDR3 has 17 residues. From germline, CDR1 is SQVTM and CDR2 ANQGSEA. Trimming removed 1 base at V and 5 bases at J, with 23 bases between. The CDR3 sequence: CSVEVGHDRGPGETQYF. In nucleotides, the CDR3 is TGCAGCGTTGAAGTGGGACACGACAGAGGGCCGGGGGAGACCCAGTACTTC.

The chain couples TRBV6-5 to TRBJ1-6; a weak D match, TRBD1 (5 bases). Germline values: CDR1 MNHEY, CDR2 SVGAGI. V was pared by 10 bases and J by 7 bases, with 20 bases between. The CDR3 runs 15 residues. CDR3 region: CATGVIQPENSPLHF. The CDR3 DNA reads TGTGCCACGGGGGTGATACAGCCGGAGAATTCACCCCTCCACTTT.

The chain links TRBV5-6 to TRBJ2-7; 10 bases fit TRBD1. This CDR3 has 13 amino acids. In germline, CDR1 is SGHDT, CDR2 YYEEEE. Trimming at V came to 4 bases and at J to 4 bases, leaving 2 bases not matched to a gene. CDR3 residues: CASSRDRGYEQYF. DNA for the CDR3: TGTGCCAGCAGCCGGGACAGGGGTTACGAGCAGTACTTC.

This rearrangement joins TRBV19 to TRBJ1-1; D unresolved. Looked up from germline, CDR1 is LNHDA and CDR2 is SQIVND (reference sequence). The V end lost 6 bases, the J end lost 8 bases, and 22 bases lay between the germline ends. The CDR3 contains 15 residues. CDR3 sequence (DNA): TGTGCCAGTAGGGCGGGGATAGGGTCTTTCTACGAAGCTTTCTTT. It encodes CASRAGIGSFYEAFF.

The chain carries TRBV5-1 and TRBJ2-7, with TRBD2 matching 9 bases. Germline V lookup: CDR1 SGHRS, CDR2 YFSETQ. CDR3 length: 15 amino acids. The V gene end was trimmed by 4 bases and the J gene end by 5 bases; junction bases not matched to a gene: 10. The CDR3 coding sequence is TGCGCCAGCAGCCTAGCGGGGTCTCCCGTAAACGAGCAGTACTTC. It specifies CASSLAGSPVNEQYF. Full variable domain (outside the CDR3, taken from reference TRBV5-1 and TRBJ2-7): KAGVTQTPRYLIKTRGQQVTLSCSPISGHRSVSWYQQTPGQGLQFLFEYFSETQRNKGNFPGRFSGRQFSNSRSEMNVSTLELGDSALYLCASSLAGSPVNEQYFGPGTRLTVT.

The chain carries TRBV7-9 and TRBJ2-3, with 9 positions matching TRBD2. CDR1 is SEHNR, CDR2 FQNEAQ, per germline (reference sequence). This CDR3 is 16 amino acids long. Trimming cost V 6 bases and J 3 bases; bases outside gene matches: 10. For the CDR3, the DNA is TGTGCCAGCAGAGTCCTCGCGGGGGGGTCGACAGATACGCAGTATTTT. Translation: CASRVLAGGSTDTQYF.

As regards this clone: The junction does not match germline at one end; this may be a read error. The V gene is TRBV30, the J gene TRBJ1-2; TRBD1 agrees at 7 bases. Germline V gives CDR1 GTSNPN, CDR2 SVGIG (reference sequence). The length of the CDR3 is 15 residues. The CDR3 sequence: CAWRVRTGVGYGYTF. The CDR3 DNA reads TGTGCCTGGCGTGTTCGCACAGGGGTCGGGTATGGCTACACCTTC. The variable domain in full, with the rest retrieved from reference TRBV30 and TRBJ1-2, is SQTIHQWPATLVQPVGSPLSLECTVEGTSNPNLYWYRQAAGRGLQLLFYSVGIGQISSEVPQNLSASRPQDRQFILSSKKLLLSDSGFYLCAWRVRTGVGYGYTFGSGTRLTVV.

This CDR3 is CASSPPNAGYTF. The DNA of the CDR3 is TGTGCCAGCTCACCACCGAATGCAGGCTACACCTTC. The rearrangement links TRBV18 to TRBJ1-2; no definite D call. Trimming pared 0 bases from V and 8 bases from J, leaving 7 bases between. The CDR3 consists of 12 residues. The germline CDR1 and CDR2 sequences are KGHSH and LQKENI.

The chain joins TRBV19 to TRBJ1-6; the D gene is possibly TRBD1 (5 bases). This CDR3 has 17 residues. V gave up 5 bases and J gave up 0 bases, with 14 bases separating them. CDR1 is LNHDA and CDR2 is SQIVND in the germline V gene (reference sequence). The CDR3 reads CASSRQGLSSYNSPLHF. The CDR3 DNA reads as TGTGCCAGTAGTCGGCAGGGTCTCTCCTCCTATAATTCACCCCTCCACTTT.

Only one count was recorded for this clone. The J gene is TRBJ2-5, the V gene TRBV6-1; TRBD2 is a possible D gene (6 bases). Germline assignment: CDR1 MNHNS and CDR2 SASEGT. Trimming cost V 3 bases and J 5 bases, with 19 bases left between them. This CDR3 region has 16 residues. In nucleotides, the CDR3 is TGTGCCAGCAGTGACCCCGCCCGGGGAGGCGGGGAGACCCAGTACTTC. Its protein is CASSDPARGGGETQYF.

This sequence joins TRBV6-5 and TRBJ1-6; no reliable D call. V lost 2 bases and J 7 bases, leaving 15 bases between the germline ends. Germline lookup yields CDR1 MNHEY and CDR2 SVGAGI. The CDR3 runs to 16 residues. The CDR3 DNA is TGTGCCAGCAGTTACCGCCCTGGGGTGTGGAATTCACCCCTCCACTTT. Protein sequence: CASSYRPGVWNSPLHF.